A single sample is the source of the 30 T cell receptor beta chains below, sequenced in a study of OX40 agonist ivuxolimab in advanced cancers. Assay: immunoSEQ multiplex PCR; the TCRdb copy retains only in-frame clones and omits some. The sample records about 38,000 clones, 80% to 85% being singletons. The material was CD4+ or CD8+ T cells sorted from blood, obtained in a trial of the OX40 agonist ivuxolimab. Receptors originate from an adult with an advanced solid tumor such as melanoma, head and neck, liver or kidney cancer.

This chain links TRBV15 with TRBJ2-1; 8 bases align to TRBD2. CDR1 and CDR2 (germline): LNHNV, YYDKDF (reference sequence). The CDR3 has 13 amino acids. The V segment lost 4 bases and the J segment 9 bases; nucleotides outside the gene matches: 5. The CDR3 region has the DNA TGTGCCACCAGCAACGGGGGGGCGGTTGAGCAGTTCTTC. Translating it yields CATSNGGAVEQFF.

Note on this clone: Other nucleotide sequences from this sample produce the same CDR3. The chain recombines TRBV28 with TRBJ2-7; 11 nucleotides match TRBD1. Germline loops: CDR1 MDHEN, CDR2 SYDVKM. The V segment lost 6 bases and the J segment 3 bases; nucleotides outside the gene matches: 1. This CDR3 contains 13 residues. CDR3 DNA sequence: TGTGCCAGCAGGGGACAGGGGGTCTACGAGCAGTACTTC. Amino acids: CASRGQGVYEQYF.

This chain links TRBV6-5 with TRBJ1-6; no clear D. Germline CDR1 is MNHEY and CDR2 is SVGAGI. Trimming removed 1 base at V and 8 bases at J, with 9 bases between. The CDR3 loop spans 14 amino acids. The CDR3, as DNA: TGTGCCAGCAGTTACTTCAGACCAGATTCACCCCTCCACTTT. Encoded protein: CASSYFRPDSPLHF.

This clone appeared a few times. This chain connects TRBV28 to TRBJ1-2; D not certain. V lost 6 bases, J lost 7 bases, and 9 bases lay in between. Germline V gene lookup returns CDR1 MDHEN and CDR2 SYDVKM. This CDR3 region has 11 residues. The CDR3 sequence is CASRLGPGYTF. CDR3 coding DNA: TGTGCCAGCAGACTAGGCCCTGGCTACACCTTC.

CDR3 residues: CASSPGTNQPQHF. In DNA form, the CDR3 reads TGTGCCAGCAGCCCAGGGACCAATCAGCCCCAGCATTTT. The rearrangement uses TRBV11-1 and TRBJ1-5; the D gene is possibly TRBD1 (5 bases). The V end lost 5 bases, the J end lost 3 bases, and 8 bases lay between the germline ends. The CDR3 loop spans 13 amino acids. The germline CDR1 and CDR2 sequences are SGHAT and FQDESV (reference sequence).

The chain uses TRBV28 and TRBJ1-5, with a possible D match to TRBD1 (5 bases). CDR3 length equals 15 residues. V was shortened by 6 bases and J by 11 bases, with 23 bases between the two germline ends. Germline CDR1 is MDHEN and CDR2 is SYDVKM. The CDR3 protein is CASSVGGNQPATQHF. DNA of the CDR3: TGTGCCAGCAGCGTTGGGGGTAATCAGCCCGCTACCCAGCATTTT.

The CDR3 spells CASSPISGNTIYF. The DNA of the CDR3 is TGTGCCAGCAGCCCAATATCAGGGAACACCATATATTTT. V gene TRBV5-6 combines with J gene TRBJ1-3; TRBD1 might be the D (5 bases). CDR3 size: 13 residues. The V end was cut by 4 bases, the J end by 7 bases, with 12 bases between. The germline CDR1 and CDR2 sequences are SGHDT and YYEEEE. The full variable domain, rest sourced from reference TRBV5-6 and TRBJ1-3, is DAGVTQSPTHLIKTRGQQVTLRCSPKSGHDTVSWYQQALGQGPQFIFQYYEEEERQRGNFPDRFSGHQFPNYSSELNVNALLLGDSALYLCASSPISGNTIYFGEGSWLTVV.

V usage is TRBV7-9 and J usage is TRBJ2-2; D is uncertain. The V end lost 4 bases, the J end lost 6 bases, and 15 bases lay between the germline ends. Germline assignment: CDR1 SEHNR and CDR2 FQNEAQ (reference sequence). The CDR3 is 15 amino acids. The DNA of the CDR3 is TGTGCCAGCAGCTCCGTCTCGCGGTCCCCCGGGGAGCTGTTTTTT. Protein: CASSSVSRSPGELFF.

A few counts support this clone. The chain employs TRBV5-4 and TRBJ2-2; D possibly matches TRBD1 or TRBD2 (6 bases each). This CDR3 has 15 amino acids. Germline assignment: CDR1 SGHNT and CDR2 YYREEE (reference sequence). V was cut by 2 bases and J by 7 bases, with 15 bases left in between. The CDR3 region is CASSFWGAVIGELFF. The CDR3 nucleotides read TGTGCCAGCAGCTTCTGGGGGGCCGTGATCGGGGAGCTGTTTTTT.

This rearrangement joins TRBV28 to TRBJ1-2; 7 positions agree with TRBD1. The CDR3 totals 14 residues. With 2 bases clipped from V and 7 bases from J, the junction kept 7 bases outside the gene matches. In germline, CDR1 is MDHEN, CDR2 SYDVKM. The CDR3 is CASSLTGTAPGYTF. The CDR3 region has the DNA TGTGCCAGCAGTTTAACCGGGACAGCACCTGGCTACACCTTC.

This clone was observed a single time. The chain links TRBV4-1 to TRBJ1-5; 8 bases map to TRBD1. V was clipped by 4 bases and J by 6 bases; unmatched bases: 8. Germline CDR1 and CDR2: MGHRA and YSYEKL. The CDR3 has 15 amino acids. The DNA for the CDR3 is TGCGCCAGCAGCCGGACAGGGACGGAGGGTCAGCCCCAGCATTTT. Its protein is CASSRTGTEGQPQHF.

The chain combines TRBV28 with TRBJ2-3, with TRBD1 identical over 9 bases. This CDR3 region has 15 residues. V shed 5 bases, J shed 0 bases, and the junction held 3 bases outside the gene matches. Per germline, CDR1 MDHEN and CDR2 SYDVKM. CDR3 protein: CASSPGTGSTDTQYF. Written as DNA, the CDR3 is TGTGCCAGCAGTCCCGGGACAGGGAGCACAGATACGCAGTATTTT.

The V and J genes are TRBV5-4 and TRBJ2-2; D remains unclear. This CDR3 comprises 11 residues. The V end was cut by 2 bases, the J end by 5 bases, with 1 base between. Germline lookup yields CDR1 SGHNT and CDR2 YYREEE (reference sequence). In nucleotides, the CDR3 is TGTGCCAGCAGCTTTACCGGGGAGCTGTTTTTT. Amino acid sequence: CASSFTGELFF.

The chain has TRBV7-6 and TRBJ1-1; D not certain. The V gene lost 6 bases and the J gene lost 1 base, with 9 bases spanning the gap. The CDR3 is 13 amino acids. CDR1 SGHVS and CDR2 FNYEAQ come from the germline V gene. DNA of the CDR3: TGTGCCAGCAGTCTAGCAGGGAACACTGAAGCTTTCTTT. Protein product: CASSLAGNTEAFF.

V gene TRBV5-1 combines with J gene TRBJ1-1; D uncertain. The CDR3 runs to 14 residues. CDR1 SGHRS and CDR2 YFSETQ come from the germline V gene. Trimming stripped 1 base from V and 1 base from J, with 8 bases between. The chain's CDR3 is CASSLPSTNTEAFF. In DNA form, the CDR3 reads TGCGCCAGCAGCTTGCCATCGACGAACACTGAAGCTTTCTTT.

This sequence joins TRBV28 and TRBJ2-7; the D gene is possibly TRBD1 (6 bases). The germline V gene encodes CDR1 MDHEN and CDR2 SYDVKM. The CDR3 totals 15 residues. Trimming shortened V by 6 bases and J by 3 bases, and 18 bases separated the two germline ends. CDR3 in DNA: TGTGCCAGCAGCACGAGGACAGTCACAGGCTACGAGCAGTACTTC. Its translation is CASSTRTVTGYEQYF.

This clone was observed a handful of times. The CDR3 region has the DNA TGTGCCAGCAGCGTAGGTCAGGACACTGAAGCTTTCTTT. This gives the protein CASSVGQDTEAFF. V is TRBV9 and J is TRBJ1-1; D gene unclear. Germline V CDR1 and CDR2: SGDLS, YYNGEE. With 0 bases removed from V and 3 bases from J, the gap between germline ends came to 6 bases. The CDR3 totals 13 residues. The full variable domain, its missing parts supplied by reference TRBV9 and TRBJ1-1, is DSGVTQTPKHLITATGQRVTLRCSPRSGDLSVYWYQQSLDQGLQFLIQYYNGEERAKGNILERFSAQQFPDLHSELNLSSLELGDSALYFCASSVGQDTEAFFGQGTRLTVV.

CDR3 in amino acids: CASSLQEGPGNTIYF. CDR3 DNA sequence: TGTGCCAGCAGCCTTCAAGAGGGGCCTGGAAACACCATATATTTT. V gene TRBV7-7 combines with J gene TRBJ1-3; tentative D call: TRBD1 (5 bases). V lost 5 bases to trimming and J lost 2 bases, with 13 bases between them. CDR1 SSHAT and CDR2 FNYEAQ come from the germline V gene (reference sequence). This CDR3 comprises 15 residues.

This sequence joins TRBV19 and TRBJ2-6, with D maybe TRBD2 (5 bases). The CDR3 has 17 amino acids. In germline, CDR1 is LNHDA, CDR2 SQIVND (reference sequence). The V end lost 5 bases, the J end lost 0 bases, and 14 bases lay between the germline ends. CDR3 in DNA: TGTGCCAGTAGTCCCACTGGACTGCGCTCTGGGGCCAACGTCCTGACTTTC. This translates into CASSPTGLRSGANVLTF. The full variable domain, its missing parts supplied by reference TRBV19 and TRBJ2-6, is DGGITQSPKYLFRKEGQNVTLSCEQNLNHDAMYWYRQDPGQGLRLIYYSQIVNDFQKGDIAEGYSVSREKKESFPLTVTSAQKNPTAFYLCASSPTGLRSGANVLTFGAGSRLTVL.

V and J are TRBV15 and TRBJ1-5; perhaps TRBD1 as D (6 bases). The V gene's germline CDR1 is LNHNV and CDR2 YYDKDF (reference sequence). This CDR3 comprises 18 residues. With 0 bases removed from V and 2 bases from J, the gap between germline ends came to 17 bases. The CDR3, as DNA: TGTGCCACCAGCAGAGATCGAGGGGGGATTTCGGGCAATCAGCCCCAGCATTTT. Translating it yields CATSRDRGGISGNQPQHF.

As DNA, the CDR3 is TGTGCCAGCAGTGCAGCTTGGGACAGTTTGATTCAGCCCCAGCATTTT. This translates into CASSAAWDSLIQPQHF. The chain is built from TRBV6-1 and TRBJ1-5; 7 nucleotides match TRBD1. CDR1 is MNHNS and CDR2 is SASEGT in the germline V gene. J gave up 6 bases and V 4 bases, and 12 bases lay outside the gene matches. The CDR3 totals 16 residues.

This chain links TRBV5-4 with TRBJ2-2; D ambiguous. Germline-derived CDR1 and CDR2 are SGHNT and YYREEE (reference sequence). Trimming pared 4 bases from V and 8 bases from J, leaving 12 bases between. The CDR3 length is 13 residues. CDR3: CASSAGSGGELFF. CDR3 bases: TGTGCCAGCAGCGCCGGAAGTGGTGGGGAGCTGTTTTTT.

In DNA, the CDR3 is TGTGCCAGCAGGGTGGGGACCGCTTACGAGCAGTACTTC. Protein: CASRVGTAYEQYF. This chain links TRBV7-9 with TRBJ2-7; D is possibly TRBD1 or TRBD2 (5 bases each). V lost 6 bases and J lost 4, with 13 bases in between. Per the germline V gene, CDR1 is SEHNR and CDR2 is FQNEAQ (reference sequence). The CDR3 covers 13 residues.

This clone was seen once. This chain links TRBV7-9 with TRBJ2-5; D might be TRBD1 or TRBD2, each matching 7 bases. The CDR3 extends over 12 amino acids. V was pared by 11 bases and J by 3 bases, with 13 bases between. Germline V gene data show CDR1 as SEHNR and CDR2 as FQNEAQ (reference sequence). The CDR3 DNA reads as TGTGCCTCAGGGGGAGGGGAAGAGACCCAGTACTTC. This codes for CASGGGEETQYF.

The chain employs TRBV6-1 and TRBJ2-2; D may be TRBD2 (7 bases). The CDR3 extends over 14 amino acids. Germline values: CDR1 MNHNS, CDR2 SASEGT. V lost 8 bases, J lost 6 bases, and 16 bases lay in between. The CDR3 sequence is CASYEGGIAGELFF. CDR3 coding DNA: TGTGCCAGCTACGAGGGGGGGATCGCCGGGGAGCTGTTTTTT.

CDR3 bases: TGTGCCAGCAGCTCGACAGTCTATGGCTACACCTTC. Translating it yields CASSSTVYGYTF. The rearrangement uses TRBV7-9 and TRBJ1-2, with D maybe TRBD1 (5 bases). Trimming left V 4 bases short and J 4 bases short, with 7 bases between. This CDR3 is 12 amino acids long. The germline V gene encodes CDR1 SEHNR and CDR2 FQNEAQ (reference sequence).

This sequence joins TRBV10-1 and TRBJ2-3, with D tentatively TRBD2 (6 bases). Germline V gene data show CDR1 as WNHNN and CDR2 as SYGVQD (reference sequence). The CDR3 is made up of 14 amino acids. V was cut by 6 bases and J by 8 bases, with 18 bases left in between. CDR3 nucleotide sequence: TGCGCCAGCAGCCTGACTAGTCCATGGGGTACGCAGTATTTT. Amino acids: CASSLTSPWGTQYF.

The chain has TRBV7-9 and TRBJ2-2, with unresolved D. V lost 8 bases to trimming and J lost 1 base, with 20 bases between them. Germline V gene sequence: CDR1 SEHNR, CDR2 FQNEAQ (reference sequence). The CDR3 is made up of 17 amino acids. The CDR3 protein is CASGLTEGRMNTGELFF. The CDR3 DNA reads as TGTGCCAGCGGTCTGACTGAAGGAAGAATGAACACCGGGGAGCTGTTTTTT.

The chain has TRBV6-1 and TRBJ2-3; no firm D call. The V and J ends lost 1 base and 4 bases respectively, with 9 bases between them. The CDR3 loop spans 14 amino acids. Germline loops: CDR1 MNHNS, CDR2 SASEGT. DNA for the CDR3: TGTGCCAGCAGTGAAGTGAATGGACCAGATACGCAGTATTTT. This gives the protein CASSEVNGPDTQYF.

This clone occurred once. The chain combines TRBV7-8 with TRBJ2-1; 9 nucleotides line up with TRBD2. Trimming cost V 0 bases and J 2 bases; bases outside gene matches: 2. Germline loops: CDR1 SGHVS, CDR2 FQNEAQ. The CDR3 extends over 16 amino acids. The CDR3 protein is CASSLAGLATYNEQFF. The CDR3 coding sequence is TGTGCCAGCAGCTTAGCCGGACTAGCGACCTACAATGAGCAGTTCTTC.